The 10 T cell receptor beta chains reported below all come from one sample, sequenced in a study of technical replicates of blood from four donors. Profiling relied on immunoSEQ multiplex PCR, and the TCRdb table lists in-frame clones only, not all of them. Of some 77,000 clones listed, 92% are singletons. The sample taken for sequencing was T cells isolated from PBMCs. These receptors were taken from a human donor in good health.

V and J are TRBV7-3 and TRBJ1-1, with D hard to call. Germline CDR1 SGHTA, CDR2 FQGTGA. Trimming took off 2 bases at V and 1 base at J, with 8 bases between the two ends. This CDR3 contains 14 residues. CDR3 protein: CASSLLGENTEAFF. The CDR3 DNA reads TGTGCCAGCAGCTTACTCGGAGAGAACACTGAAGCTTTCTTT.

This clone was recorded once. This chain joins TRBV30 and TRBJ2-7; D gene ambiguous. V was trimmed by 0 bases and J by 0 bases, leaving 9 bases between them. Germline lookup yields CDR1 GTSNPN and CDR2 SVGIG (reference sequence). This CDR3 is built from 14 residues. The CDR3 DNA reads as TGTGCCTGGAGTGTGGCTGGGCCCTCCTACGAGCAGTACTTC. Protein product: CAWSVAGPSYEQYF.

The rearrangement joins TRBV4-2 to TRBJ2-1, with 11 bases fitting TRBD2. Germline values: CDR1 LGHNA, CDR2 YNFKEQ. There are 21 residues in the CDR3. Losses at the gene ends were 0 bases for V and 3 bases for J; bases not matched to a gene: 16. The CDR3 reads CASSQDLGPGLADIIYNEQFF. CDR3 DNA sequence: TGTGCCAGCAGCCAAGATCTCGGACCGGGACTAGCGGATATAATCTACAATGAGCAGTTCTTC.

The chain has TRBV27 and TRBJ1-5; 8 bases are shared with TRBD1. Trimming took 6 bases from V and 3 from J; bases not matched to a gene: 7. Germline assignment: CDR1 MNHEY and CDR2 SMNVEV (reference sequence). The CDR3 length is 15 residues. In nucleotides, the CDR3 is TGTGCCAGCAGGACCCAGGGGGCCGACAATCAGCCCCAGCATTTT. It specifies CASRTQGADNQPQHF.

The V call is TRBV14, the J call TRBJ2-7, with 9 positions matching TRBD1. The J segment lost 5 bases and the V segment lost 4 bases, leaving 15 bases of the junction unmatched. Per germline, CDR1 SGHDN and CDR2 FVKESK. CDR3 length equals 17 residues. The CDR3 region is CASSRYLGTGYYNEQYF. The CDR3 DNA reads TGTGCCAGCAGCCGGTACCTCGGGACAGGGTATTACAACGAGCAGTACTTC.

The CDR3 spells CASSLELAGIYEQYF. The DNA of the CDR3 is TGTGCCAGCAGTTTAGAACTAGCGGGAATTTACGAGCAGTACTTC. The chain uses TRBV27 and TRBJ2-7; TRBD2 aligns across 10 bases. The germline CDR1 and CDR2 sequences are MNHEY and SMNVEV (reference sequence). Trimming took 2 bases from V and 4 from J; bases not matched to a gene: 5. The CDR3 spans 15 residues.

This sequence joins TRBV6-6 and TRBJ2-1; TRBD2 matches at 10 bases. The CDR3 runs to 15 residues. The trim removed 4 bases at V and 8 bases at J, leaving 8 bases unmatched. Germline V gene sequence: CDR1 MNHNY, CDR2 SVGAGI (reference sequence). The CDR3 reads CASSFLAGARDEQFF. CDR3 nucleotides: TGTGCCAGCAGTTTTCTAGCGGGAGCTCGTGATGAGCAGTTCTTC.

The CDR3 nucleotides are TGTGCCAGCAGTTCCCTAGCTCGCACAGATACGCAGTATTTT. Translating it yields CASSSLARTDTQYF. The chain links TRBV27 to TRBJ2-3; a weak D match, TRBD2 (5 bases). Germline V CDR1 and CDR2: MNHEY, SMNVEV (reference sequence). The germline V and J ends were trimmed by 4 bases and 1 base, with 9 bases remaining between them. CDR3 size: 14 residues.

The chain employs TRBV6-6 and TRBJ2-7, with 9 bases matching TRBD1. This CDR3 region has 14 residues. Germline-derived CDR1 and CDR2 are MNHNY and SVGAGI (reference sequence). V lost 6 bases and J lost 4; bases outside the gene matches: 7. The chain's CDR3 is CASSLRQGDYEQYF. CDR3 bases: TGTGCCAGCAGCCTTCGACAGGGGGATTACGAGCAGTACTTC.

This chain uses TRBV7-8 with TRBJ2-1; TRBD2 matches at 10 bases. The CDR3 runs 14 residues. V shed 7 bases and J 5 bases; nucleotides not matched to a gene: 5. CDR1 and CDR2 from the germline V gene are SGHVS and FQNEAQ. The CDR3 bases are TGTGCCAGCAACCTACTAGCGGGGCACAATGAGCAGTTCTTC. The encoded protein is CASNLLAGHNEQFF.